This entry lists 28 T cell receptor beta chains sequenced from one sample in a study of blood T cell repertoires in COVID-19. The assay was immunoSEQ multiplex PCR, and TCRdb's table has in-frame clones only and misses some. Counted here are under 130,000 clones, approximately 84% occurring once; the ten biggest clones make up 12%. The sequenced material came from peripheral blood. These receptors were taken from a human donor in a cohort sampled during active COVID-19.

The V and J genes are TRBV9 and TRBJ2-5; D ambiguous. V lost 0 bases and J 5 bases, leaving 11 bases between the germline ends. The germline V gene has CDR1 SGDLS and CDR2 YYNGEE. The CDR3 extends over 14 amino acids. This CDR3 is CASSVVGSRETQYF. Written as DNA, the CDR3 is TGTGCCAGCAGCGTAGTGGGTAGCCGGGAGACCCAGTACTTC.

The chain links TRBV15 to TRBJ1-2; TRBD1 agrees at 8 bases. With 1 base clipped from V and 8 bases from J, the junction kept 15 bases outside the gene matches. The CDR3 runs to 17 residues. The germline V gene encodes CDR1 LNHNV and CDR2 YYDKDF (reference sequence). The CDR3 nucleotides are TGTGCCACCAGCAGAGGTGGACAGGGCATCGGGGTTTCCGGCTACACCTTC. Amino acids: CATSRGGQGIGVSGYTF.

The DNA of the CDR3 is TGTGCCAGCAGCTCCCTGGGACAGGGGTTGCATAAACTGTTTTTT. This codes for CASSSLGQGLHKLFF. The chain employs TRBV11-2 and TRBJ1-4; the match to TRBD1 covers 10 bases. CDR3 length equals 15 residues. J gave up 11 bases and V 4 bases, and 10 bases lay outside the gene matches. CDR1 and CDR2 (germline): SGHAT, FQNNGV.

The chain links TRBV5-4 to TRBJ2-1; 11 bases line up with TRBD2. Germline V gives CDR1 SGHNT, CDR2 YYREEE (reference sequence). The length of the CDR3 is 16 residues. Unmatched junction bases numbered 8, after V lost 0 bases and J lost 9 bases. For the CDR3, the DNA is TGTGCCAGCAGCTTGGAAGGCCTAGCGGGGGGACGTGAGCAGTTCTTC. It encodes CASSLEGLAGGREQFF.

This chain's CDR3 is CASSFRLAGEETQYF. The CDR3, as DNA: TGTGCCAGCAGCTTTCGGCTAGCGGGGGAAGAGACCCAGTACTTC. The chain carries TRBV5-6 and TRBJ2-5; 10 bases match TRBD2. Germline loops: CDR1 SGHDT, CDR2 YYEEEE. J gave up 3 bases and V 2 bases, and 4 bases lay outside the gene matches. The CDR3 is made up of 15 amino acids.

This chain connects TRBV2 to TRBJ1-3, with 7 bases aligning to TRBD1. The CDR3 runs to 13 residues. V trimming: 8 bases; J trimming: 2 bases; junction bases outside the gene matches: 3. The germline V gene has CDR1 SNHLY and CDR2 FYNNEI. The DNA of the CDR3 is TGTGCCAGCCACACAGGGGCTGGAAACACCATATATTTT. Translated: CASHTGAGNTIYF.

The gene calls are TRBV7-3 and TRBJ2-3; the D gene is possibly TRBD1 (6 bases). The CDR3 is 14 amino acids. Between the trimmed V and J ends, which lost 5 bases and 1 base, there was a span of 10 bases. Germline values: CDR1 SGHTA, CDR2 FQGTGA. In nucleotides, the CDR3 is TGTGCCAGCAGCCCCGGGACACGCACAGATACGCAGTATTTT. Encoded protein: CASSPGTRTDTQYF.

This chain links TRBV4-2 with TRBJ2-2, with 7 bases fitting TRBD2. This CDR3 spans 14 amino acids. Per germline, CDR1 LGHNA and CDR2 YNFKEQ. The J segment lost 6 bases and the V segment lost 1 base, leaving 2 bases of the junction unmatched. CDR3 nucleotide sequence: TGTGCCAGCAGCCAAGTGGGGGGGGCCGGGGAGCTGTTTTTT. Translation gives CASSQVGGAGELFF.

The chain uses TRBV19 and TRBJ2-2; TRBD1 aligns across 9 bases. The J segment lost 1 base and the V segment lost 10 bases, leaving 10 bases of the junction unmatched. This CDR3 is 16 amino acids long. Germline-derived CDR1 and CDR2 are LNHDA and SQIVND (reference sequence). CDR3 sequence: CATSGTGWGNTGELFF. The CDR3 nucleotides are TGTGCCACCTCCGGGACAGGGTGGGGGAACACCGGGGAGCTGTTTTTT. Drawing the rest from reference TRBV19 and TRBJ2-2, the complete variable domain is DGGITQSPKYLFRKEGQNVTLSCEQNLNHDAMYWYRQDPGQGLRLIYYSQIVNDFQKGDIAEGYSVSREKKESFPLTVTSAQKNPTAFYLCATSGTGWGNTGELFFGEGSRLTVL.

This clone was counted only a few times. The V gene is TRBV5-4, the J gene TRBJ1-1, with TRBD1 as a possible D gene (6 bases). Deletions cut 4 bases from V and 3 bases from J, with 13 bases between. CDR1 is SGHNT, CDR2 YYREEE, per germline (reference sequence). CDR3 size: 14 residues. The CDR3 sequence is CASSPPDRYTEAFF. The CDR3 coding sequence is TGTGCCAGCAGCCCCCCGGACAGATACACTGAAGCTTTCTTT.

The chain is built from TRBV5-6 and TRBJ2-5, with 8 bases matching TRBD2. Germline values: CDR1 SGHDT, CDR2 YYEEEE. The CDR3 runs to 14 residues. Trimming took 7 bases from V and 2 from J; bases not matched to a gene: 7. The CDR3 is CASRLRGDQETQYF. CDR3 nucleotide sequence: TGTGCCAGCCGCCTGCGGGGGGATCAAGAGACCCAGTACTTC.

The V call is TRBV5-4, the J call TRBJ2-5, with D perhaps matching TRBD2 (7 bases). Germline CDR1 reads SGHNT; CDR2 reads YYREEE (reference sequence). The CDR3 runs to 14 residues. V gave up 0 bases and J gave up 4 bases, with 10 bases separating them. The chain's CDR3 is CASSLGGGAETQYF. The CDR3 bases are TGTGCCAGCAGCTTGGGAGGGGGGGCAGAGACCCAGTACTTC.

V and J are TRBV7-8 and TRBJ1-3; D gene ambiguous. The CDR3 spans 14 residues. The V end was cut by 6 bases, the J end by 0 bases, with 9 bases between. In germline, CDR1 is SGHVS, CDR2 FQNEAQ. This CDR3 reads CASRRSGSGNTIYF. The CDR3 bases are TGTGCCAGCAGGCGGAGTGGCTCTGGAAACACCATATATTTT.

The V gene is TRBV10-3, the J gene TRBJ1-3; TRBD1 matches 7 bases. The CDR3 runs 14 residues. V gave up 11 bases and J gave up 4 bases; unmatched junction bases: 11. Germline-derived CDR1 and CDR2 are ENHRY and SYGVKD. The CDR3 protein is CAVRADRAGNTIYF. CDR3 DNA: TGTGCCGTCCGGGCCGACAGGGCCGGAAACACCATATATTTT.

The gene calls are TRBV7-3 and TRBJ2-7; 8 bases align to TRBD1. Per germline, CDR1 SGHTA and CDR2 FQGTGA. Trimming cost V 1 base and J 3 bases; bases outside gene matches: 5. The CDR3 spans 15 residues. In DNA, the CDR3 is TGTGCCAGCAGCTTAATGGGACAGGAGATCTACGAGCAGTACTTC. This sequence encodes CASSLMGQEIYEQYF.

V usage is TRBV23-1 and J usage is TRBJ2-7, with a weak D call TRBD2 (5 bases). TRBV23-1 is an ORF for which the function is uncertain. Trimming removed 8 bases at V and 5 bases at J, with 16 bases between. There are 13 residues in the CDR3. CDR3 sequence (DNA): TGCGCCAGCGGCACTACCCGGGAAGACGAGCAGTACTTC. Translating it yields CASGTTREDEQYF.

This chain joins TRBV5-1 and TRBJ1-1, with 7 bases that match TRBD1. J gave up 2 bases and V 0 bases, and 10 bases lay outside the gene matches. The CDR3 covers 17 residues. CDR1 is SGHRS and CDR2 is YFSETQ in the germline V gene. The CDR3 DNA reads as TGCGCCAGCAGCTTGGACGAACAGGGGACTCATAACACTGAAGCTTTCTTT. The encoded protein is CASSLDEQGTHNTEAFF. Variable domain in full (rest from reference TRBV5-1 and TRBJ1-1): KAGVTQTPRYLIKTRGQQVTLSCSPISGHRSVSWYQQTPGQGLQFLFEYFSETQRNKGNFPGRFSGRQFSNSRSEMNVSTLELGDSALYLCASSLDEQGTHNTEAFFGQGTRLTVV.

As DNA, the CDR3 is TGTGCCAGCAGCCGAACTAGCGGGGGGGCCGCAGATACGCAGTATTTT. Translated: CASSRTSGGAADTQYF. This sequence joins TRBV7-3 and TRBJ2-3; 13 nucleotides agree with TRBD2. There are 16 residues in the CDR3. Looked up from germline, CDR1 is SGHTA and CDR2 is FQGTGA. V lost 5 bases, J lost 4 bases, and 6 bases stayed unmatched. Variable domain in full (rest from reference TRBV7-3 and TRBJ2-3): GAGVSQTPSNKVTEKGKYVELRCDPISGHTALYWYRQSLGQGPEFLIYFQGTGAADDSGLPNDRFFAVRPEGSVSTLKIQRTERGDSAVYLCASSRTSGGAADTQYFGPGTRLTVL.

The chain recombines TRBV6-2 or TRBV6-3 with TRBJ2-7; TRBD1 matches 9 bases. The CDR3 loop spans 15 amino acids. The germline V gene has CDR1 MNHEY and CDR2 SVGEGT. The junction had 10 bases not matched to a gene; V was cut back by 5 bases and J by 5 bases. The CDR3 region is CASSRHGTGWDEQYF. The DNA of the CDR3 is TGTGCCAGCAGTAGACACGGGACAGGGTGGGACGAGCAGTACTTC.

This clone was found a few times. The gene calls are TRBV19 and TRBJ2-2, with D perhaps matching TRBD1 (6 bases). The germline V gene has CDR1 LNHDA and CDR2 SQIVND (reference sequence). V shed 7 bases and J shed 3 bases, with 15 bases lying between them. This CDR3 comprises 15 residues. CDR3: CASNLWGRDTGELFF. In DNA form, the CDR3 reads TGTGCCAGTAATTTATGGGGGCGGGACACCGGGGAGCTGTTTTTT.

The chain has TRBV6-4 and TRBJ1-2, with D maybe TRBD1 (5 bases). This CDR3 has 15 amino acids. Trimming left V 7 bases short and J 7 bases short, with 22 bases between. Germline V gene sequence: CDR1 MRHNA, CDR2 SNTAGT. Written as DNA, the CDR3 is TGTGCCAGCAAGGGACGTCTTTTTATAGCGGGTGGCTACACCTTC. Translated, it gives CASKGRLFIAGGYTF.

CDR3 loop: CASSDYRGSNTEAFF. DNA for the CDR3: TGTGCCAGCAGCGATTACAGGGGAAGCAACACTGAAGCTTTCTTT. V and J are TRBV7-9 and TRBJ1-1; TRBD1 matches 7 bases. The CDR3 loop spans 15 amino acids. The germline CDR1 and CDR2 sequences are SEHNR and FQNEAQ (reference sequence). With 5 bases clipped from V and 2 bases from J, the junction kept 8 bases outside the gene matches.

This chain uses TRBV19 with TRBJ1-1, with 9 bases aligning to TRBD1. CDR3 length: 17 amino acids. Germline V gives CDR1 LNHDA, CDR2 SQIVND (reference sequence). V shed 8 bases and J 3 bases; nucleotides not matched to a gene: 16. This chain's CDR3 is CASAQFTGGEEYTEAFF. The CDR3 DNA reads TGTGCCAGTGCGCAATTCACAGGGGGCGAAGAATACACTGAAGCTTTCTTT. Complete variable domain (other parts from reference TRBV19 and TRBJ1-1): DGGITQSPKYLFRKEGQNVTLSCEQNLNHDAMYWYRQDPGQGLRLIYYSQIVNDFQKGDIAEGYSVSREKKESFPLTVTSAQKNPTAFYLCASAQFTGGEEYTEAFFGQGTRLTVV.

The chain is built from TRBV3-1 (or the pseudogene TRBV3-2) and TRBJ1-1, with TRBD1 matching 7 bases. CDR3 length: 13 amino acids. V shed 4 bases, J shed 9 bases, and the junction held 8 bases outside the gene matches. Germline V CDR1 and CDR2: LGHDT, YNNKEL (reference sequence). The CDR3 region is CASSLGQAPKAFF. Written as DNA, the CDR3 is TGTGCCAGCAGCCTTGGACAGGCCCCGAAAGCTTTCTTT.

V gene TRBV6-5 combines with J gene TRBJ1-4, with D unresolved. This CDR3 is 15 amino acids long. Germline assignment: CDR1 MNHEY and CDR2 SVGAGI. The V end was cut by 10 bases, the J end by 7 bases, with 22 bases between. Here the CDR3 DNA reads TGTGCCACGATCTTTTCGGGCGCCCGGGGTGAAAAACTGTTTTTT. Protein product: CATIFSGARGEKLFF.

V is TRBV4-1 and J is TRBJ2-1; 8 bases fit TRBD2. CDR3 size: 17 residues. The germline gives CDR1 MGHRA, CDR2 YSYEKL. V shed 1 base and J 1 base; nucleotides not matched to a gene: 6. CDR3 nucleotide sequence: TGCGCCAGCAGCCAAGTCGCTAGCGGGCCTTCCTACAATGAGCAGTTCTTC. This sequence encodes CASSQVASGPSYNEQFF.

This clone was seen a single time. This chain links TRBV7-3 with TRBJ1-3; D unclear. Germline assignment: CDR1 SGHTA and CDR2 FQGTGA. The CDR3 has 15 amino acids. V was pared by 2 bases and J by 0 bases, with 8 bases between. The chain's CDR3 is CASSLDGSSGNTIYF. As DNA, the CDR3 is TGTGCCAGCAGCTTAGACGGGAGCTCTGGAAACACCATATATTTT.

The chain links TRBV12-3 or TRBV12-4 to TRBJ2-2; D unclear. Trimming pared 2 bases from V and 4 bases from J, leaving 2 bases between. CDR3 length: 12 amino acids. CDR3 coding DNA: TGTGCCAGCAGTTTACGCACCGGGGAGCTGTTTTTT. It encodes CASSLRTGELFF.